This is a list of T cell receptor beta chains from one sample in a study of blood T cell repertoires in COVID-19. Clones were sequenced by immunoSEQ multiplex PCR, and TCRdb holds only the in-frame ones, with some missing. The sample consists of around 15,000 clones, 70% to 80% of them appearing once. Material for sequencing was peripheral blood. Every receptor here comes from a man aged 55 to 69 with acute or convalescent COVID-19. The CDR3 runs from the conserved cysteine through the conserved F or W. The order of the fields is CDR3 protein, CDR3 DNA, V gene, D gene, J gene, clone size. The D gene is left open where the match is weak. Size is omitted from some rows. Given values are once, few, many or a class for expanded clones.

CASSLGPNTIYF TGTGCCAGCAGTTTGGGGCCAAACACCATATATTTT TRBV28 NA TRBJ1-3 NA
CASSIGPGDSPLHF TGTGCCAGTAGTATCGGCCCGGGAGATTCACCCCTCCACTTT TRBV19 NA TRBJ1-6 few
CASSPRYGDGANVLTF TGTGCCAGCAGCCCTCGCTACGGGGATGGGGCCAACGTCCTGACTTTC TRBV9 NA TRBJ2-6 NA
CASSLEVRGSPLHF TGTGCCAGCAGCTTAGAAGTCAGGGGTTCACCCCTCCACTTT TRBV7-9 NA TRBJ1-6 NA
CASIQGGLSLTEAFF TGTGCCAGCATTCAAGGGGGCCTAAGTCTGACTGAAGCTTTCTTT TRBV6-5 TRBD1 TRBJ1-1 few
CASSAGQSSGNTIYF TGTGCCAGCAGCGCGGGACAGAGCTCTGGAAACACCATATATTTT TRBV9 TRBD1 TRBJ1-3 once
CASSYAESNTEAFF TGTGCCAGCAGTTACGCAGAATCGAACACTGAAGCTTTCTTT TRBV6-6 NA TRBJ1-1 NA
CATSRGGQGDYEQYF TGTGCCACCAGCAGAGGGGGACAGGGGGACTACGAGCAGTACTTC TRBV15 TRBD1 TRBJ2-7 NA
CASSHLLAGNNEQFF TGTGCCAGCAGCCATTTGTTAGCGGGGAACAATGAGCAGTTCTTC TRBV3-1/TRBV3-2 TRBD2 TRBJ2-1 NA
CASSQTGNQPQHF TGTGCCAGCAGTCAAACTGGCAATCAGCCCCAGCATTTT TRBV3-1/TRBV3-2 NA TRBJ1-5 NA